The T cell receptor beta chain described here comes from a study of CD8 T cells in Susac syndrome. When the RNA was reverse transcribed, random hexamers were used with an input of about 0.5 to 1 ug. TCRdb itself ran the immunoSEQ multiplex PCR reads through MiXCR, one entry per CDR3 protein. The profile covers roughly 130,000 distinct CDR3 sequences, with 90% to 95% appearing a single time and approximately 0.12% taken by the ten largest. The V gene's germline CDR1 is MNHEY and CDR2 SMNVEV (reference sequence). Trimming took off 5 bases at V and 1 base at J, with 13 bases between the two ends. The CDR3 consists of 15 residues.

This rearrangement joins TRBV27 to TRBJ2-3; D is perhaps TRBD1 (5 bases). Sequencing used CD4+ T cells from PBMCs. The receptor was derived from a human donor in good health. CDR3 sequence: CASSVWGSGTDTQYF. The DNA of the CDR3 is TGTGCCAGCAGTGTATGGGGCTCGGGCACAGATACGCAGTATTTT.